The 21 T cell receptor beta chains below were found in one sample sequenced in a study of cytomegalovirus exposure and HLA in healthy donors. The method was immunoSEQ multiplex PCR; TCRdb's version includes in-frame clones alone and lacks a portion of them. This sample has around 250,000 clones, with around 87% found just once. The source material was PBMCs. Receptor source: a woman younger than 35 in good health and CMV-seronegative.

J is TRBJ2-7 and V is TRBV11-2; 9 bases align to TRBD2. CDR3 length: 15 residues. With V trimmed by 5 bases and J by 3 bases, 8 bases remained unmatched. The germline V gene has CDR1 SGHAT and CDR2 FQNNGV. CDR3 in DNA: TGTGCCAGCAGCCTCGGGACTAGCATCCACTACGAGCAGTACGTC. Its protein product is CASSLGTSIHYEQYV.

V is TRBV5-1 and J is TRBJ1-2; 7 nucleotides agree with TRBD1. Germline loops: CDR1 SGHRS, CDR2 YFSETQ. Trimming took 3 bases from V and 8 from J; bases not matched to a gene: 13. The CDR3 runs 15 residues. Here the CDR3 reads CASSSAGGLGGGYTF. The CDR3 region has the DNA TGCGCCAGCAGCTCAGCAGGGGGGCTCGGCGGAGGCTACACCTTC.

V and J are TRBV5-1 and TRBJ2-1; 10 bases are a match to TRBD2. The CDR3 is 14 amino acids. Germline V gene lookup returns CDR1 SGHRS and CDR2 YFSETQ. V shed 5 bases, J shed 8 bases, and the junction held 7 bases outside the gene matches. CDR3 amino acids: CASSSSGGFYEQFF. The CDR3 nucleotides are TGCGCCAGCAGTAGTAGCGGGGGGTTTTATGAGCAGTTCTTC.

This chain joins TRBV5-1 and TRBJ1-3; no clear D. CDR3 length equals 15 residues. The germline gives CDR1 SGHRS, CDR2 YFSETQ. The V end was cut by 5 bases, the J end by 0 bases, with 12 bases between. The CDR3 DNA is TGCGCCAGCAGTCGCGACGGGAGCTCTGGAAACACCATATATTTT. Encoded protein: CASSRDGSSGNTIYF.

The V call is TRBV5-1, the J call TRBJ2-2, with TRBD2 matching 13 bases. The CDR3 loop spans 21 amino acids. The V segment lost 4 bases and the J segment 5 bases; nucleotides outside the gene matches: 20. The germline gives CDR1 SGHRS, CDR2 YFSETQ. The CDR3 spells CASSARRTSGGAGRLTGELFF. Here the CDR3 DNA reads TGCGCCAGCAGCGCCAGACGCACTAGCGGGGGGGCCGGAAGGTTGACCGGGGAGCTGTTTTTT. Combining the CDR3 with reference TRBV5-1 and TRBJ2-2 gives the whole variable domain KAGVTQTPRYLIKTRGQQVTLSCSPISGHRSVSWYQQTPGQGLQFLFEYFSETQRNKGNFPGRFSGRQFSNSRSEMNVSTLELGDSALYLCASSARRTSGGAGRLTGELFFGEGSRLTVL.

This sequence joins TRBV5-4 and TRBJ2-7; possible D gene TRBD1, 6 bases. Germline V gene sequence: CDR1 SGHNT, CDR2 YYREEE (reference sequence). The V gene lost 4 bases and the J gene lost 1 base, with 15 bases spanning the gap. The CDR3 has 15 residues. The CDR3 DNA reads TGTGCCAGCAGCCGAACAGGGAGAGGGTCCTACGAGCAGTACTTC. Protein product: CASSRTGRGSYEQYF.

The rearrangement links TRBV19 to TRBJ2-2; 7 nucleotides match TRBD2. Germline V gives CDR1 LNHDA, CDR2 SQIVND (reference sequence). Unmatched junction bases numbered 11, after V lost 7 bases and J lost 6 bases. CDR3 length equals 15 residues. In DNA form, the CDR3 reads TGTGCCAGTACCGGACTAGAGGGTCCAGCCGGGGAGCTGTTTTTT. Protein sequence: CASTGLEGPAGELFF. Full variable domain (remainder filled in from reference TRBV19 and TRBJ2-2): DGGITQSPKYLFRKEGQNVTLSCEQNLNHDAMYWYRQDPGQGLRLIYYSQIVNDFQKGDIAEGYSVSREKKESFPLTVTSAQKNPTAFYLCASTGLEGPAGELFFGEGSRLTVL.

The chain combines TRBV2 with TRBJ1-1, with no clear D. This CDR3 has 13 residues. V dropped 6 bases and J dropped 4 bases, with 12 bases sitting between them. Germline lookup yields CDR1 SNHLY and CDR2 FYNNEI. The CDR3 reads CASRARISTEAFF. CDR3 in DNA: TGTGCCAGCAGGGCCAGGATTAGCACTGAAGCTTTCTTT. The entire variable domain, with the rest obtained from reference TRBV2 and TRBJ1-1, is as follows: EPEVTQTPSHQVTQMGQEVILRCVPISNHLYFYWYRQILGQKVEFLVSFYNNEISEKSEIFDDQFSVERPDGSNFTLKIRSTKLEDSAMYFCASRARISTEAFFGQGTRLTVV.

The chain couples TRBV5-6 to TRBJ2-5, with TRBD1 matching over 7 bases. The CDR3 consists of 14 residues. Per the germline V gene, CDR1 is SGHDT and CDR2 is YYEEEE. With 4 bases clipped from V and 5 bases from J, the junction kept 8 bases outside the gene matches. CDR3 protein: CASSQGSRGETQYF. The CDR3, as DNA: TGTGCCAGCAGCCAAGGGTCCAGGGGGGAGACCCAGTACTTC. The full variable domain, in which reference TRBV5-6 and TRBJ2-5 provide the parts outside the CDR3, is DAGVTQSPTHLIKTRGQQVTLRCSPKSGHDTVSWYQQALGQGPQFIFQYYEEEERQRGNFPDRFSGHQFPNYSSELNVNALLLGDSALYLCASSQGSRGETQYFGPGTRLLVL.

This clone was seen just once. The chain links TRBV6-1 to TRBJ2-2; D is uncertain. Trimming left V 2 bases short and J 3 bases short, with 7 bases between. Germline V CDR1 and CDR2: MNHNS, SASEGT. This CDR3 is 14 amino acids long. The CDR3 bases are TGTGCCAGCAGTGAACCTCGTGACACCGGGGAGCTGTTTTTT. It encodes CASSEPRDTGELFF.

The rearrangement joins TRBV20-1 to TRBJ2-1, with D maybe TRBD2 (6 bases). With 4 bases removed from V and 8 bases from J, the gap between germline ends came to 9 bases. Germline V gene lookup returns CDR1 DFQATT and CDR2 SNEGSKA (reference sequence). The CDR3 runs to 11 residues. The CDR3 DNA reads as TGCAGTGCTATGTGGAGGGATGAGCAGTTCTTC. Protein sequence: CSAMWRDEQFF.

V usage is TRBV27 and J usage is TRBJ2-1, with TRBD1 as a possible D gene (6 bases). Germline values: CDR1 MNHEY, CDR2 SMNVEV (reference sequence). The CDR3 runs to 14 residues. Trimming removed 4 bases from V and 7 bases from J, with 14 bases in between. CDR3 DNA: TGTGCCAGCAGTTCGTGGGGGCCAGGGAATGAGCAGTTCTTC. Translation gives CASSSWGPGNEQFF.

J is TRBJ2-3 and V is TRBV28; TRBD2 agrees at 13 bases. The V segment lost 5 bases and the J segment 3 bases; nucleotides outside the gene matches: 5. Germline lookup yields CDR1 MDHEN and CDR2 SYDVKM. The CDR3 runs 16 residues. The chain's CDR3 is CASSLLAGGETDTQYF. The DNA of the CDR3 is TGTGCCAGCAGTCTACTAGCGGGGGGGGAGACAGATACGCAGTATTTT.

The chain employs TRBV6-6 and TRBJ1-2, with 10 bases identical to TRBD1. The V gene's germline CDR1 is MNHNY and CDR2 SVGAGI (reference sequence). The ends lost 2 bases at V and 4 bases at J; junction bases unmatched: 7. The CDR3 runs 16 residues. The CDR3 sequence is CASSYRGTGERYGYTF. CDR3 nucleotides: TGTGCCAGCAGTTACAGGGGGACAGGGGAGCGCTATGGCTACACCTTC.

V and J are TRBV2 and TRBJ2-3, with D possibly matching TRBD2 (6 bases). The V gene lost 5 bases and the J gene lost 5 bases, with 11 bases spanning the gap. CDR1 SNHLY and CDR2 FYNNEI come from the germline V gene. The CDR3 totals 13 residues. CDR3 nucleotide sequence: TGTGCCAGCAGTCTAGCGAGGAGAGATACGCAGTATTTT. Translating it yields CASSLARRDTQYF.

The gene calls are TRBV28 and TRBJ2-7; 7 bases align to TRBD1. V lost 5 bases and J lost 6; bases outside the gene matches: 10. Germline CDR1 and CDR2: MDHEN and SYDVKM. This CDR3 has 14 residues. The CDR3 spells CASSLTRTGSEQYV. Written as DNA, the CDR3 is TGTGCCAGCAGTCTCACCCGGACAGGATCCGAGCAGTACGTC.

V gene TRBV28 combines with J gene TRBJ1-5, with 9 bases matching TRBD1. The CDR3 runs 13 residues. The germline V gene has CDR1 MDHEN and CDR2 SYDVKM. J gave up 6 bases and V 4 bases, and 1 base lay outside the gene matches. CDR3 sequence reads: CASSSTGGQPQHF. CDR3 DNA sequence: TGTGCCAGCAGTTCGACAGGGGGTCAGCCCCAGCATTTT.

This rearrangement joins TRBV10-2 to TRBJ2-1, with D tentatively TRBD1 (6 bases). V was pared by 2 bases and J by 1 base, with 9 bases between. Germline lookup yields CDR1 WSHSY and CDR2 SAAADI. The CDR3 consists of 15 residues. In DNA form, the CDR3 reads TGCGCCAGCAGTGAGCAGGACAGATCCTACAATGAGCAGTTCTTC. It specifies CASSEQDRSYNEQFF.

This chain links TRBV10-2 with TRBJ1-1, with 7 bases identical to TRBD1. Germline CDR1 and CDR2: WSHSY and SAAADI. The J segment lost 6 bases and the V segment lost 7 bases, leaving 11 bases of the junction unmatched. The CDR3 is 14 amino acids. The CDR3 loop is CASNEDRVIAEAFF. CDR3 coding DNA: TGCGCCAGCAATGAAGACAGGGTGATTGCTGAAGCTTTCTTT.

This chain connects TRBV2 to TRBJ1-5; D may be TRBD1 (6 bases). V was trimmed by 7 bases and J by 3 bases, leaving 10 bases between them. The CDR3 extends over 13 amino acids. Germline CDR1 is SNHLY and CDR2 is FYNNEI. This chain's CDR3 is CASIGGANQPQHF. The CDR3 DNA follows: TGTGCCAGCATCGGGGGGGCCAATCAGCCCCAGCATTTT.

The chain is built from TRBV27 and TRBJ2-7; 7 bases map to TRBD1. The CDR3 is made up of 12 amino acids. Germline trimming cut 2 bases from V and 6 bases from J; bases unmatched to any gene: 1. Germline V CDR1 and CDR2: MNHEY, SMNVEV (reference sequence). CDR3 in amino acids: CASSLTGVEQYF. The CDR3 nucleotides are TGTGCCAGCAGTTTAACAGGGGTCGAGCAGTACTTC.